This TCR beta chain was recorded in a study of beta chain features in type 1 diabetes. Study-level points and caveats: All four CD4+ subsets from Type 1 diabetes patients carried moderately but significantly shorter TCRB CDR3s. Patients' naive, central memory and Treg TCRB repertoires seemed closer to one another than those of healthy donors.

This CDR3 has 15 residues. With 11 bases clipped from V and 3 bases from J, the junction kept 15 bases outside the gene matches. The germline V gene has CDR1 MDHEN and CDR2 SYDVKM. Notes on this clone: The antigen remains undetermined.

Since all of the isolated RNA was reverse transcribed, expressed TCRB transcripts were what got sequenced. TCRdb's table, derived via immunoSEQ multiplex PCR, lists solely in-frame clones and lacks some. The sample consists of approximately 270,000 clones, about 13% of them appearing once. The chain is built from TRBV28 and TRBJ2-7; 8 positions match TRBD2. This TCR was sampled from a man aged 25 to 45 with type 1 diabetes. Material: naive CD4+ T cells from blood. DNA for the CDR3: TGTGCCGTAACCTCGGGGACGGGAGGGCTCTACGAGCAGTACTTC. Its protein is CAVTSGTGGLYEQYF. Full variable domain (rest looked up from reference TRBV28 and TRBJ2-7): DVKVTQSSRYLVKRTGEKVFLECVQDMDHENMFWYRQDPGLGLRLIYFSYDVKMKEKGDIPEGYSVSREKKERFSLILESASTNQTSMYLCAVTSGTGGLYEQYFGPGTRLTVT.